The rows below give T cell receptor beta chains drawn from one sample of a study of OX40 agonist ivuxolimab in advanced cancers. TCRdb's copy holds only in-frame clones and misses some; the assay was immunoSEQ multiplex PCR. Counted here are about 56,000 clones, 75% to 90% occurring once; the ten biggest clones make up roughly 11%. The sample was CD4+ or CD8+ T cells sorted from blood, taken in a trial of the OX40 agonist ivuxolimab. These receptors were taken from an adult with an advanced solid tumor such as melanoma, head and neck, liver or kidney cancer. CDR3s include the opening cysteine and the closing phenylalanine or tryptophan. A D gene is named only where the DNA matches it firmly. Clone size, where shown, is once, few, many, or a class for clones that have expanded.

J | length | V | size | D | DNA | CDR3
TRBJ2-7 | 14 | TRBV6-1 | NA | NA | TGTGCCAGCAGTGAGGACAGATCCTCCTACGAGCAGTACTTC | CASSEDRSSYEQYF
TRBJ2-1 | 13 | TRBV6-4 | NA | NA | TGTGCCAGCAGTGATATCTCCCTCGGTGAGCAGTTCTTC | CASSDISLGEQFF
TRBJ1-6 | 13 | TRBV10-3 | NA | TRBD1 | TGTGCCATAGGGACAGTTAGTAATTCACCCCTCCACTTT | CAIGTVSNSPLHF
TRBJ2-7 | 14 | TRBV6-1 | once | NA | TGTGCCAGCCGCCTCTATACGGGCACCTACGAGCAGTACTTC | CASRLYTGTYEQYF
TRBJ2-7 | 14 | TRBV7-8 | NA | NA | TGTGCCAGCAGCGGGGGACTCCTCTCCTACGAGCAGTACTTC | CASSGGLLSYEQYF
TRBJ1-1 | 13 | TRBV10-3 | once | NA | TGTGCCATCAGTGAAAGCATGAACACTGAAGCTTTCTTT | CAISESMNTEAFF
TRBJ2-3 | 18 | TRBV5-4 | NA | TRBD2 | TGTGCCAGCAGGCCCGGACTAGCGGGACCTGGGGCGGCAGATACGCAGTATTTT | CASRPGLAGPGAADTQYF
TRBJ2-3 | 15 | TRBV7-2 | NA | TRBD2 | TGTGCCAGCAGCACTAGCGGGGGCCCCACAGATACGCAGTATTTT | CASSTSGGPTDTQYF
TRBJ2-1 | 15 | TRBV9 | NA | TRBD1 | TGTGCCAGCAGCGTAGTCGGACAGGGAACCAATGAGCAGTTCTTC | CASSVVGQGTNEQFF
TRBJ2-5 | 12 | TRBV29-1 | NA | NA | TGCAGCGGAAGCGGTCATCAAGAGACCCAGTACTTC | CSGSGHQETQYF
TRBJ2-7 | 12 | TRBV2 | NA | NA | TGTGCCAGCAGTAGAGAGAACTACGAGCAGTACTTC | CASSRENYEQYF
TRBJ1-4 | 14 | TRBV5-4 | NA | NA | TGTGCCAGCAGCTTGGTGGGGGACAATGAAAAACTGTTTTTT | CASSLVGDNEKLFF
TRBJ2-4 | 18 | TRBV15 | NA | NA | TGTGCCACCAGCAGAGACCCCCCGGGGGCGGGGCTCAAAAACATTCAGTACTTC | CATSRDPPGAGLKNIQYF
TRBJ2-1 | 16 | TRBV30 | NA | TRBD2 | TGTGCCTGGAGTGGACTAGCGGGGACTTCCTACAATGAGCAGTTCTTC | CAWSGLAGTSYNEQFF
TRBJ1-2 | 14 | TRBV19 | NA | NA | TGTGCCAGTATGCCCCAGGGGCGGGGGTATGGCTACACCTTC | CASMPQGRGYGYTF
TRBJ2-3 | 15 | TRBV28 | once | TRBD1 | TGTGCCAGCAGGGGACAGGGGGTTAGCACAGATACGCAGTATTTT | CASRGQGVSTDTQYF
TRBJ2-5 | 16 | TRBV10-3 | once | TRBD2 | TGTGCCATCAGTGATCCTGGACTAGCGGGAGGGGAGACCCAGTACTTC | CAISDPGLAGGETQYF
TRBJ1-2 | 17 | TRBV14 | NA | NA | TGTGCCAGCAGCCAAGAGGCCGCGGGCAGGTCCTACTATGGCTACACCTTC | CASSQEAAGRSYYGYTF
TRBJ2-3 | 15 | TRBV10-3 | NA | NA | TGTGCCATCAGTACCCAAGAGGGCCGCACAGATACGCAGTATTTT | CAISTQEGRTDTQYF
TRBJ1-2 | 14 | TRBV6-5 | NA | NA | TGTGCCAGCAGTTACGGGGGGCGAATAGATGGCTACACCTTC | CASSYGGRIDGYTF
TRBJ2-4 | 21 | TRBV4-2 | NA | TRBD2 | TGTGCCAGCAGCCAAGGAATAGTACTCGCGGGGGGCGGGGGCGCCAAAAACATTCAGTACTTC | CASSQGIVLAGGGGAKNIQYF
TRBJ1-6 | 15 | TRBV11-2 | once | NA | TGTGCCAGCAGCTTAACCGGGGGAGATAATTCACCCCTCCACTTT | CASSLTGGDNSPLHF
TRBJ1-5 | 17 | TRBV21-1 | NA | NA | TGTGCCAGCAACCCGGGACAGGGGGTATATAGCAATCAGCCCCAGCATTTT | CASNPGQGVYSNQPQHF
TRBJ2-7 | 15 | TRBV7-2 | NA | TRBD1 | TGTGCCAGCAACTGGCTGGACAGGGCTTCGGACGAGCAGTACTTC | CASNWLDRASDEQYF